The T cell receptor (beta chain) under discussion was sequenced for a study of cytomegalovirus exposure and HLA in healthy donors (dated by TCRdb to 2016 to 2017). General notes on the study: An earlier analysis of approximately 640 of the donors reported approximately 300 Gb of sequence data and around 110 million unique TCR beta sequences from about 179 million T cells. Every discovery cohort repertoire had been produced on one sequencing platform. To predict cytomegalovirus infection status, the study brought together high-throughput TCR immunosequencing, statistical association of individual TCRs with disease status, and machine learning. Typing coverage differed by locus: A, B, C, DRB1 and DQB1 were typed in roughly 620-630 donors, DQA1 in 500 to 550, DPA1 in some 570, and DPB1 in roughly 450. About 300 gigabases of sequencing data and 91 million or so unique TCR sequences made up an early release that covered under 750 HLA-typed donors. A later genetic analysis used genome-wide SNP genotypes for about 60% of the roughly 700 donors, treating that subset as a discovery cohort. Because of strong linkage in the cohort, roughly five DR-DQ haplotypes were treated as single units for association and clustering. Of the 398 genotyped donors, 81% fell in the genetic ancestry cluster associated with self-reported Caucasian donors. In a later analysis, previously published TCR beta repertoires from 666 donors were re-analyzed and high-resolution HLA genotyping was added so that TCR occurrence patterns could be studied. Along with the approximately 620-subject first cohort, a separate validation cohort of 120 different subjects was used. The study used immunosequencing to profile the T cell repertoires of several hundred subjects and linked those repertoires to cytomegalovirus serostatus. In an earlier analysis of 587 of the donors, high-throughput TCR beta sequencing was used to judge whether each TCR beta V gene segment behaved as functional or pseudogenic. Class I and class II HLA loci were covered by the typing at four-digit resolution. In the later analysis, no new phenotypic data were used to find candidate immune exposures; instead, reliance was placed on TCR beta sequences and their occurrence across donors. Among around 400 genotyped donors of the cohort, an average of 235,054 unique TCR beta nucleotide sequences were sequenced per donor, 15% to 20% of them non-productive. The aim of the study was to test whether cataloging public T cell receptors could identify signatures of past pathogen exposure. Donor age, sex, ethnicity and CMV serostatus were compiled alongside the repertoire data.

Libraries were made using the immunoSEQ multiplex PCR assay. The multiplex PCR relied on a mix of 60 forward primers for TCR Vbeta segments and 13 reverse primers for TCR Jbeta segments. Amplification of the CDR3 region of rearranged TCR beta genes was performed with a multiplex PCR assay on genomic DNA. The amplified TCR beta libraries were sequenced on the Illumina HiSeq System as 87-base-pair reads. Under the source paper's analysis protocol: In a later analysis, some 80 million unique TCR beta chains were counted across the roughly 700 repertoires, and roughly 11 million of these chains were shared by at least two donors. To remove PCR and sequencing errors, raw reads were error-corrected and collapsed into unique sequences using a nearest-neighbor algorithm that merged closely related sequences. To assign V, D and J gene segments, CDR3 sequences were aligned to IMGT reference sequences. For a sequence to be retained, at least a six-nucleotide match to both a V gene segment and a J gene segment was required. A rearrangement counted as productive if the CDR3 had no stop codons and remained in frame with V and J, and every other rearrangement counted as non-productive. Following IMGT convention, CDR3 was defined as the stretch from the second conserved V-encoded cysteine up to the conserved J-encoded phenylalanine. Sequences without an unambiguous match to a single V gene segment were excluded from the earlier analysis of about 600 of the donors. In an earlier analysis of a few hundred of the donors, V segments were called functional above 56.7% productive rearrangements and were called segregating when the between-donor standard deviation exceeded 5%. To diagnose cytomegalovirus status from the catalog of TCR beta chain sequences, a statistical classification framework was built. A later analysis assigned V and J genes by comparing TCR nucleotide sequences with IMGT/GENE-DB human TR gene sequences. A later analysis assigned CDR3 sequences and most-parsimonious VDJ recombination scenarios with the TCRdist pipeline. A later analysis defined each TCR beta chain by its CDR3 amino acid sequence plus V-gene family, and excluded reads lacking a unique V-gene family. In a later analysis, 500 to 700 highly shared, low-generation-probability nucleotide sequences were removed to address suspected cross-contamination and a sequencing artifact. A later analysis calculated a clonal expansion index for each public chain from normalized within-repertoire ranks of inferred template counts. In a later analysis, generation probabilities were computed using a VDJ recombination model fitted to out-of-frame rearrangements, and the results were checked against IGoR. In a later analysis, hypergeometric tests were used to score TCR-TCR, TCR-HLA and TCR-CMV co-occurrence, with a repertoire-size bias correction applied to TCR pairs. In a later analysis, false discovery rates were estimated by permuting HLA or CMV assignments 20 times. A later analysis grouped co-occurring TCRs with DBSCAN, adding TCRdist sequence similarity when clustering within HLA-allele-positive subsets. Repertoires with fewer than 30,000 or more than 120,000 public chains, plus five repertoires with anomalous nucleotide sharing, were excluded from co-occurrence clustering. TCRdb obtained this table from immuneACCESS and retained in-frame rearrangements with V and J assigned. These tables miss some clones; where compared with another copy, unresolved V genes account for less than half of the shortfall, and the remainder is unexplained. D and trimming come from the DNA, and the V and J calls and clone size come from that table. This sample holds approximately 150,000 clones; over 70% were observed only once. The ten largest account for approximately 6.1% of the sample.

The cohort comprised several hundred healthy bone marrow donors. At the time of sampling, all cohort members were nominally healthy, though unrecorded immune exposures were likely present. The donor was CMV seropositive and belonged to the group of a few hundred seropositive cohort members. Every donor gave a peripheral blood sample, and the peripheral blood mononuclear cells from that sample were used for TCR beta sequencing. The Qiagen DNeasy Blood Extraction Kit was used to extract genomic DNA from the blood cell samples. Remarks on this clone: The antigen it binds to is not known. No base qualities exist here, and no much larger clone lies one base off it.

What the study reported, not specific to this receptor: In vitro tests confirmed that a few of the cytomegalovirus-associated TCR beta chains recognize cytomegalovirus antigens. The study listed around 160 TCR beta chains as associated with cytomegalovirus. A further reported finding was that TCR beta sequences accurately predicted the HLA-A and HLA-B alleles for most subjects in the first cohort. Sequencing depth was assumed to be roughly uniform across donors in the presence/absence analyses, though that assumption may not hold. It was suggested by the authors that the approach could potentially be generalized to other disease states and immunological phenotypes. The sequencing pipeline was judged likely to have produced a cluster of highly shared sequence variants as a technical artifact. Because some donors lacked HLA typing at each locus, the association tests relied only on the typed subset. V-gene and J-gene trimming of TCR beta chains was associated with a missense DCLRE1C variant in a later genetic analysis, and the association was replicated in an independent cohort. The classifier was reported to diagnose cytomegalovirus status with high specificity and sensitivity in both the original and validation cohorts. The earlier analysis of 450 to 700 of the donors excluded approximately 17 rarely observed V segments, including chromosome 9 orphons, because counts were too low. For the cohort, immune exposure information was limited to CMV serostatus. Strong co-occurrence of HLA alleles, especially DR and DQ, made assigning TCR associations to individual alleles difficult. A later analysis associated 17,000 or so TCR beta sequences with specific HLA alleles at a false discovery rate of 0.05. In a later genetic analysis, fewer N-insertions in productive TCRs were reported among donors in an Asian-associated ancestry cluster than the roughly 700-donor mean. In an earlier analysis of approximately 590 of the donors, most TCR beta V segments appeared in productive rearrangements about 87% or about 30% of the time, broadly matching IMGT annotations. While some public TCRs were present in many individuals, most TCR sequences turned up only very rarely across donors. A later analysis found that HLA-associated TCR beta chains were more clonally expanded and had lower generation probabilities than equally common non-associated chains. Linkage disequilibrium might explain the correlated functional status among segregating V segments, but an unknown experimental factor could not be excluded. In a later analysis, several top co-occurrence clusters were reported to appear linked to parvovirus B19, influenza, CMV and Epstein-Barr virus. The cohort was sequenced for TCR beta chains only, and without alpha or paired-chain data the features that could be detected were limited. Most CMV-associated TCR beta chains appeared to be HLA-restricted in a later analysis, and the HLA associations seemed to be driven largely by CMV exposure. In a later analysis, TCR association rates were found to vary across HLA loci, with the most associated TCRs seen for DRB1 alleles and the fewest for HLA-C alleles.

The sequencing input was PBMCs. This TCR came from a man aged 25-45 years in good health and CMV-seropositive.

The encoded CDR3 is CASSSWDSSGANVLTF. The DNA is TGTGCCAGCAGTTCTTGGGACAGCTCTGGGGCCAACGTCCTGACTTTC. Here the chain combines TRBV6-5 and TRBJ2-6, and TRBD1 matches 7 of the central bases. The germline V gene yields MNHEY for CDR1 and SVGAGI for CDR2. V has 4 bases trimmed and J has 0 bases trimmed; junction bases matching no gene number 3. The CDR3 contains 16 residues, cysteine and phenylalanine counted. Of all the DNA, just the CDR3 is kept, 48 bases in frame from base 1.